The present entry profiles one T cell receptor beta chain with its context. Its matching antigen is unknown. Germline V gives CDR1 KGHSH, CDR2 LQKENI. J was trimmed by 5 bases and V by 5 bases; bases with no gene match: 11. This CDR3 spans 15 amino acids. The data were obtained in a study of radiotherapy plus CTLA-4 blockade in lung cancer. Points from the study as a whole: The authors reported that early blood T cell clone dynamics, with interferon-beta, best predicted response. Radiotherapy with ipilimumab was followed by blood expansion of tumor-derived clones.

Clones were sequenced by immunoSEQ multiplex PCR, and TCRdb holds only the in-frame ones, with some missing. The data show roughly 66,000 clones, with about 85% seen just once and roughly 3.9% held by the top ten. Those with chemo-refractory metastatic non-small-cell lung cancer were treated with focal radiation combined with CTLA-4 blockade using ipilimumab. This material consisted of peripheral blood, taken from a patient treated with radiotherapy plus ipilimumab. The TCR sequence derives from a human donor with non-small cell lung cancer who had a partial response to radiotherapy plus ipilimumab. The rearrangement uses TRBV18 and TRBJ2-5, with 7 bases that match TRBD1. The chain's CDR3 is CASSAGTVSSETQYF. The CDR3 DNA reads as TGTGCCAGCTCAGCCGGGACAGTCTCCAGTGAGACCCAGTACTTC.